This T cell receptor (beta chain) derives from a study of beta chain features in type 1 diabetes. This clone was observed a few times. The antigen is not known. Findings and caveats of the study: In every one of the four CD4+ subsets, TCRB CDR3s were moderately but significantly shorter in Type 1 diabetes patients.

Reverse transcribing all isolated RNA meant expressed TCRB transcripts were sequenced. TCRdb's copy holds only in-frame clones and misses some; the assay was immunoSEQ multiplex PCR. The sample yields roughly 370,000 clones, approximately 15% seen once. The trim removed 11 bases at V and 12 bases at J, leaving 7 bases unmatched. Germline V lookup: CDR1 ENHRY, CDR2 SYGVKD. The CDR3 length is 10 residues. This chain uses TRBV10-3 with TRBJ2-1, with 7 bases matching TRBD2. The sequenced material came from naive CD4+ T cells from blood. The receptor's source is a man aged 25-40 years in good health. The CDR3 sequence: CAAGDPVQFF. The CDR3 DNA is TGTGCCGCGGGGGACCCCGTGCAGTTCTTC.